These 21 T cell receptor beta chains were sequenced from one sample in a study of cytomegalovirus exposure and HLA in healthy donors. Primers: 60 Vbeta forward and 13 Jbeta reverse. Sequencing used immunoSEQ multiplex PCR; TCRdb keeps in-frame clones, though not all of them. The sample contains roughly 86,000 clones, approximately 64% of which appear only once. What was sequenced was PBMCs. The receptors originated from a woman in her forties or fifties in good health and CMV-seropositive.

This clone has more than one count but fewer than ten. V usage is TRBV7-9 and J usage is TRBJ2-7; TRBD1 matches 8 bases. The V gene's germline CDR1 is SEHNR and CDR2 FQNEAQ (reference sequence). V shed 5 bases, J shed 2 bases, and the junction held 11 bases outside the gene matches. The CDR3 covers 16 residues. The CDR3 bases are TGTGCCAGCAGCACGGGGGACAGGCAGTTCCCCTACGAGCAGTACTTC. The encoded protein is CASSTGDRQFPYEQYF.

CDR3 sequence (DNA): TGTGCCAGCAGCTTAGCGCTGGGGCGAGAGACCCAGTACTTC. This codes for CASSLALGRETQYF. The chain joins TRBV7-9 to TRBJ2-5, with D maybe TRBD1 (5 bases). CDR3 length: 14 residues. Per the germline V gene, CDR1 is SEHNR and CDR2 is FQNEAQ (reference sequence). Trimming removed 0 bases at V and 4 bases at J, with 9 bases between.

The chain recombines TRBV28 with TRBJ2-7; possible D gene TRBD2, 7 bases. Germline assignment: CDR1 MDHEN and CDR2 SYDVKM. The CDR3 runs 18 residues. The V end lost 5 bases, the J end lost 2 bases, and 25 bases lay between the germline ends. The CDR3, as DNA: TGTGCCAGCAGTCCCCCAATGAGGGGGGGACCATCCCCCTACGAGCAGTACTTC. It yields the protein CASSPPMRGGPSPYEQYF.

The genes are TRBV5-1 and TRBJ2-1; 8 bases match TRBD2. CDR3 length: 15 amino acids. Trimming at V came to 4 bases and at J to 4 bases, leaving 7 bases not matched to a gene. Per germline, CDR1 SGHRS and CDR2 YFSETQ. The CDR3 spells CASSLLRGGYNEQFF. Written as DNA, the CDR3 is TGCGCCAGCAGCCTACTACGGGGGGGGTACAATGAGCAGTTCTTC.

This clone was found once. The V call is TRBV19, the J call TRBJ1-6; D is unclear. V was clipped by 3 bases and J by 0 bases, with 6 bases between them. The CDR3 consists of 15 residues. The V gene's germline CDR1 is LNHDA and CDR2 SQIVND (reference sequence). CDR3 region: CASSIRFSYNSPLHF. Written as DNA, the CDR3 is TGTGCCAGTAGTATCCGTTTCTCCTATAATTCACCCCTCCACTTT. The full variable domain, its missing parts supplied by reference TRBV19 and TRBJ1-6, is DGGITQSPKYLFRKEGQNVTLSCEQNLNHDAMYWYRQDPGQGLRLIYYSQIVNDFQKGDIAEGYSVSREKKESFPLTVTSAQKNPTAFYLCASSIRFSYNSPLHFGNGTRLTVT.

The gene calls are TRBV30 and TRBJ1-4, with D possibly matching TRBD1 (5 bases). V was pared by 0 bases and J by 7 bases, with 9 bases between. The germline CDR1 and CDR2 sequences are GTSNPN and SVGIG (reference sequence). This CDR3 has 13 residues. CDR3 nucleotide sequence: TGTGCCTGGAGTGTACAACAGGTTGAAAAACTGTTTTTT. This translates into CAWSVQQVEKLFF.

This clone has a handful of counts. V and J are TRBV10-3 and TRBJ2-2, with TRBD2 matching over 7 bases. J gave up 6 bases and V 10 bases, and 14 bases lay outside the gene matches. Germline-derived CDR1 and CDR2 are ENHRY and SYGVKD. The CDR3 covers 15 residues. The CDR3 spells CATEGSPRGAGELFF. The CDR3 region has the DNA TGTGCCACAGAGGGGTCGCCTCGGGGGGCCGGGGAGCTGTTTTTT.

This clone has more than one count but fewer than ten. The chain couples TRBV5-1 to TRBJ1-4; TRBD1 aligns across 8 bases. J was trimmed by 0 bases and V by 4 bases; bases with no gene match: 11. Germline-derived CDR1 and CDR2 are SGHRS and YFSETQ. This CDR3 has 18 amino acids. CDR3: CASSPWTGSPATNEKLFF. The CDR3 DNA reads as TGCGCCAGCAGCCCTTGGACAGGGTCACCTGCAACTAATGAAAAACTGTTTTTT.

The chain combines TRBV28 with TRBJ2-7, with D unresolved. CDR3 length equals 13 residues. Trimming removed 2 bases at V and 1 base at J, with 6 bases between. CDR1 is MDHEN and CDR2 is SYDVKM in the germline V gene. This CDR3 reads CASSLHNSYEQYF. The CDR3, as DNA: TGTGCCAGCAGTTTACACAATTCCTACGAGCAGTACTTC.

This clone has more than one count but fewer than ten. The chain carries TRBV4-3 and TRBJ2-7; the D gene is possibly TRBD2 (6 bases). From germline, CDR1 is LGHNA and CDR2 YSLEER. This CDR3 comprises 13 residues. V was cut by 4 bases and J by 4 bases, with 11 bases left in between. The CDR3 sequence is CASSPAAGYEQYF. CDR3 sequence (DNA): TGCGCCAGCAGCCCTGCGGCGGGGTACGAGCAGTACTTC.

The J gene is TRBJ1-2, the V gene TRBV6-5; 8 bases map to TRBD1. V shed 6 bases and J 3 bases; nucleotides not matched to a gene: 9. The CDR3 loop spans 15 amino acids. Germline V gene lookup returns CDR1 MNHEY and CDR2 SVGAGI. The DNA for the CDR3 is TGTGCCAGCAGCCGGGACAGGCGAATCGACTATGGCTACACCTTC. Translated: CASSRDRRIDYGYTF.

The chain joins TRBV5-6 to TRBJ2-7; D uncertain. Germline CDR1 is SGHDT and CDR2 is YYEEEE. This CDR3 spans 14 amino acids. The V end was cut by 0 bases, the J end by 0 bases, with 7 bases between. The CDR3: CASSLERSSYEQYF. The CDR3 nucleotides read TGTGCCAGCAGCTTGGAGAGGAGCTCCTACGAGCAGTACTTC.

This chain uses TRBV20-1 with TRBJ1-1, with TRBD1 identical over 8 bases. CDR1 is DFQATT and CDR2 is SNEGSKA in the germline V gene (reference sequence). With 6 bases clipped from V and 5 bases from J, the junction kept 2 bases outside the gene matches. The CDR3 consists of 11 residues. CDR3 loop: CSAGTGTEAFF. The CDR3 bases are TGCAGTGCAGGGACAGGTACTGAAGCTTTCTTT.

This clone was observed many times. The chain links TRBV14 to TRBJ1-1; 8 nucleotides match TRBD1. The V gene end was trimmed by 1 base and the J gene end by 1 base; junction bases not matched to a gene: 5. This CDR3 has 16 amino acids. CDR1 SGHDN and CDR2 FVKESK come from the germline V gene. CDR3: CASSQAHRGRNTEAFF. DNA of the CDR3: TGTGCCAGCAGCCAAGCACACAGGGGGAGGAACACTGAAGCTTTCTTT.

The chain recombines TRBV7-3 with TRBJ2-1; maybe TRBD2 (6 bases). Deletions cut 5 bases from V and 6 bases from J, with 23 bases between. Germline assignment: CDR1 SGHTA and CDR2 FQGTGA. This CDR3 is built from 17 residues. CDR3 sequence: CASSPHGGVALSNEQFF. DNA of the CDR3: TGTGCCAGCAGCCCCCATGGAGGGGTGGCCTTAAGCAATGAGCAGTTCTTC.

V gene TRBV28 combines with J gene TRBJ1-2, with 7 bases matching TRBD1. CDR1 is MDHEN, CDR2 SYDVKM, per germline. The CDR3 has 13 amino acids. The trim removed 6 bases at V and 5 bases at J, leaving 6 bases unmatched. The CDR3 loop reads CASRYPTGYGYTF. The CDR3 nucleotides read TGTGCCAGCAGGTACCCGACAGGGTATGGCTACACCTTC.

This clone was counted ten times or more. The CDR3 protein is CASSLDRHEQYF. In nucleotides, the CDR3 is TGTGCCAGCAGCCTCGACAGACACGAGCAGTACTTC. The chain joins TRBV4-2 to TRBJ2-7, with D possibly being TRBD1 (5 bases). CDR3 length: 12 amino acids. V was trimmed by 4 bases and J by 5 bases, leaving 9 bases between them. Germline V gene sequence: CDR1 LGHNA, CDR2 YNFKEQ.

This clone was counted between two and nine times. J is TRBJ2-2 and V is TRBV6-5, with a tentative D call TRBD1 (6 bases). Germline V CDR1 and CDR2: MNHEY, SVGAGI. With 6 bases removed from V and 7 bases from J, the gap between germline ends came to 18 bases. This CDR3 has 15 residues. CDR3 protein: CASRPGQTVSGELFF. Here the CDR3 DNA reads TGTGCCAGCAGGCCGGGACAAACGGTCAGCGGGGAGCTGTTTTTT.

The V call is TRBV5-1, the J call TRBJ2-3; D is uncertain. The germline gives CDR1 SGHRS, CDR2 YFSETQ. The CDR3 length is 14 residues. Trimming shortened V by 0 bases and J by 2 bases, and 7 bases separated the two germline ends. CDR3 sequence (DNA): TGCGCCAGCAGCTTGGCCCAGGACACAGATACGCAGTATTTT. This codes for CASSLAQDTDTQYF.

The rearrangement links TRBV7-2 to TRBJ1-5; TRBD1 might be the D (5 bases). CDR3 length equals 15 residues. CDR1 is SGHTA and CDR2 is FQGNSA in the germline V gene. The V end was cut by 5 bases, the J end by 4 bases, with 15 bases between. This chain's CDR3 is CASSRSQGWNQPQHF. The CDR3 DNA reads TGTGCCAGCAGCCGATCCCAGGGTTGGAATCAGCCCCAGCATTTT.

The CDR3 DNA sequence: TGTGCCAGCAGTTCGGACAGGGCCACAGCTAACTATGGCTACACCTTC. This sequence encodes CASSSDRATANYGYTF. This chain joins TRBV5-4 and TRBJ1-2; 8 positions match TRBD1. Germline CDR1 reads SGHNT; CDR2 reads YYREEE (reference sequence). The CDR3 totals 16 residues. Unmatched junction bases numbered 9, after V lost 5 bases and J lost 0 bases.